The rows below give T cell receptor beta chains drawn from one sample of a study of cytotoxic CD8 clonotypes in ibrutinib-treated CLL. Some clones are missing from TCRdb's copy, which holds only in-frame ones; the method was immunoSEQ multiplex PCR. Among around 330,000 clones listed, 67% were seen once. The source was PBMCs, collected after 36 months of ibrutinib treatment. Receptors were obtained from a human donor with chronic lymphocytic leukemia. Both conserved end residues are part of each CDR3. Fields, in order: V gene, D gene, J gene, clone size, CDR3 protein, CDR3 DNA. The D gene is left open where the match is weak. Clone size is given for some rows only: seen once, a few or many times, or a class if the clone is expanded.

v_gene: TRBV2; d_gene: -; j_gene: TRBJ2-2; abundance: few; CDR3aa: CASTRVAGELFF; CDR3nt: TGTGCCAGCACAAGGGTAGCCGGGGAGCTGTTTTTT
v_gene: TRBV7-9; d_gene: -; j_gene: TRBJ2-3; abundance: -; CDR3aa: CASSRSTDTQYF; CDR3nt: TGTGCCAGCAGCAGGAGCACAGATACGCAGTATTTT
v_gene: TRBV18; d_gene: TRBD1; j_gene: TRBJ2-1; abundance: -; CDR3aa: CASSPRDSHNEQFF; CDR3nt: TGTGCCAGCTCACCCCGGGACAGCCACAATGAGCAGTTCTTC
v_gene: TRBV11-2; d_gene: TRBD1; j_gene: TRBJ2-3; abundance: -; CDR3aa: CASSSNRGQRDTQYF; CDR3nt: TGTGCCAGCAGCAGTAACAGGGGCCAGAGGGATACGCAGTATTTT
v_gene: TRBV11-2; d_gene: TRBD1; j_gene: TRBJ1-2; abundance: -; CDR3aa: CASSLLGQGYGYTF; CDR3nt: TGTGCCAGCAGCTTGTTAGGACAGGGCTATGGCTACACCTTC
v_gene: TRBV6-6; d_gene: -; j_gene: TRBJ2-1; abundance: once; CDR3aa: CASSRQPYNEQFF; CDR3nt: TGTGCCAGCAGCAGACAGCCCTACAATGAGCAGTTCTTC
v_gene: TRBV2; d_gene: -; j_gene: TRBJ2-7; abundance: -; CDR3aa: CASNSGPYEQYF; CDR3nt: TGTGCCAGCAATTCCGGGCCCTACGAGCAGTACTTC
v_gene: TRBV5-1; d_gene: -; j_gene: TRBJ2-3; abundance: -; CDR3aa: CASSLWGKTDTQYF; CDR3nt: TGCGCCAGCAGCTTATGGGGTAAGACAGATACGCAGTATTTT
v_gene: TRBV18; d_gene: -; j_gene: TRBJ2-3; abundance: few; CDR3aa: CASSPPTTDTQYF; CDR3nt: TGTGCCAGCTCACCCCCAACCACAGATACGCAGTATTTT
v_gene: TRBV6-5; d_gene: TRBD1; j_gene: TRBJ1-1; abundance: -; CDR3aa: CASSPRGPRDTEAFF; CDR3nt: TGTGCCAGCAGTCCCAGGGGGCCGAGGGACACTGAAGCTTTCTTT
v_gene: TRBV5-4; d_gene: TRBD1; j_gene: TRBJ2-2; abundance: -; CDR3aa: CASSPTGVGELFF; CDR3nt: TGTGCCAGCAGCCCCACAGGGGTCGGGGAGCTGTTTTTT
v_gene: TRBV9; d_gene: -; j_gene: TRBJ2-7; abundance: -; CDR3aa: CASSVKRAGSLLEQYF; CDR3nt: TGTGCCAGCAGCGTAAAAAGGGCGGGGAGCCTTCTCGAGCAGTACTTC
v_gene: TRBV27; d_gene: TRBD2; j_gene: TRBJ2-3; abundance: once; CDR3aa: CASSLFLAGVNQYF; CDR3nt: TGTGCCAGCAGTTTATTCCTAGCGGGGGTAAACCAGTATTTT
v_gene: TRBV5-4; d_gene: TRBD2; j_gene: TRBJ2-3; abundance: -; CDR3aa: CASSLDVAGGPDTQYF; CDR3nt: TGTGCCAGCAGCTTGGACGTCGCGGGAGGCCCAGATACGCAGTATTTT
v_gene: TRBV7-9; d_gene: -; j_gene: TRBJ1-2; abundance: -; CDR3aa: CASSSRVAHYGYTF; CDR3nt: TGTGCCAGCAGCAGCAGGGTAGCCCACTATGGCTACACCTTC
v_gene: TRBV12-5; d_gene: -; j_gene: TRBJ2-7; abundance: -; CDR3aa: CASGLVGRGHEQYF; CDR3nt: TGTGCTAGTGGTTTGGTCGGGCGGGGCCACGAGCAGTACTTC
v_gene: TRBV9; d_gene: -; j_gene: TRBJ2-1; abundance: -; CDR3aa: CASSVRTRGEQFF; CDR3nt: TGTGCCAGCAGCGTGAGGACGCGGGGTGAGCAGTTCTTC
v_gene: TRBV14; d_gene: -; j_gene: TRBJ1-2; abundance: -; CDR3aa: CASSQDGFIYGYTF; CDR3nt: TGTGCCAGCAGCCAAGACGGCTTTATCTATGGCTACACCTTC
v_gene: TRBV10-3; d_gene: -; j_gene: TRBJ1-2; abundance: few; CDR3aa: CAISGGDGYTF; CDR3nt: TGTGCCATCAGTGGGGGGGATGGCTACACCTTC
v_gene: TRBV7-9; d_gene: -; j_gene: TRBJ2-3; abundance: -; CDR3aa: CASSLTGAADTQYF; CDR3nt: TGTGCCAGCAGCTTAACGGGAGCGGCAGATACGCAGTATTTT
v_gene: TRBV9; d_gene: TRBD1; j_gene: TRBJ2-7; abundance: -; CDR3aa: CASSPPSGTVYEQYF; CDR3nt: TGTGCCAGCAGCCCTCCCTCCGGGACAGTATACGAGCAGTACTTC
v_gene: TRBV6-5; d_gene: -; j_gene: TRBJ1-5; abundance: few; CDR3aa: CASSSGSNQPQHF; CDR3nt: TGTGCCAGCAGTTCCGGATCTAATCAGCCCCAGCATTTT
v_gene: TRBV29-1; d_gene: -; j_gene: TRBJ2-1; abundance: -; CDR3aa: CSVEGRKGYEQFF; CDR3nt: TGCAGCGTTGAAGGGCGCAAGGGTTATGAGCAGTTCTTC
v_gene: TRBV4-3; d_gene: -; j_gene: TRBJ2-7; abundance: -; CDR3aa: CASSHERQSHEQYF; CDR3nt: TGCGCCAGCAGCCACGAAAGACAGAGTCACGAGCAGTACTTC
v_gene: TRBV5-1; d_gene: -; j_gene: TRBJ2-1; abundance: -; CDR3aa: CASELEGYNEQFF; CDR3nt: TGCGCCAGCGAGCTTGAGGGGTACAATGAGCAGTTCTTC
v_gene: TRBV5-1; d_gene: TRBD2; j_gene: TRBJ2-7; abundance: once; CDR3aa: CASSQREGTSGYEQYF; CDR3nt: TGCGCCAGCAGCCAAAGGGAGGGGACTAGCGGCTACGAGCAGTACTTC
v_gene: TRBV5-1; d_gene: -; j_gene: TRBJ2-1; abundance: -; CDR3aa: CASSLEGSVNYNEQFF; CDR3nt: TGCGCCAGCAGCTTGGAGGGGAGCGTCAACTACAATGAGCAGTTCTTC
v_gene: TRBV29-1; d_gene: -; j_gene: TRBJ2-3; abundance: -; CDR3aa: CSVEARGLSMDTQYF; CDR3nt: TGCAGCGTTGAAGCCAGAGGTCTCTCAATGGATACGCAGTATTTT
v_gene: TRBV9; d_gene: -; j_gene: TRBJ2-1; abundance: -; CDR3aa: CASSGSGGQFF; CDR3nt: TGTGCCAGCAGCGGTTCCGGGGGGCAGTTCTTC
v_gene: TRBV15; d_gene: -; j_gene: TRBJ1-4; abundance: -; CDR3aa: CATSSFAKPYEKLFF; CDR3nt: TGTGCCACCAGCAGTTTCGCCAAACCCTATGAAAAACTGTTTTTT
v_gene: TRBV7-7; d_gene: -; j_gene: TRBJ2-1; abundance: -; CDR3aa: CASSLVGGQGEQFF; CDR3nt: TGTGCCAGCAGCTTAGTGGGGGGGCAGGGTGAGCAGTTCTTC
v_gene: TRBV19; d_gene: TRBD2; j_gene: TRBJ2-7; abundance: -; CDR3aa: CASKLLAGGSYEQYF; CDR3nt: TGTGCCAGTAAACTACTAGCGGGAGGCTCCTACGAGCAGTACTTC
v_gene: TRBV27; d_gene: TRBD2; j_gene: TRBJ2-3; abundance: -; CDR3aa: CASSVRGRLAGGGDTQYF; CDR3nt: TGTGCCAGCAGTGTAAGGGGGAGACTAGCGGGAGGTGGTGATACGCAGTATTTT
v_gene: TRBV15; d_gene: TRBD2; j_gene: TRBJ2-1; abundance: -; CDR3aa: CATSREYGGDEQFF; CDR3nt: TGTGCCACCAGCAGAGAGTACGGGGGGGATGAGCAGTTCTTC
v_gene: TRBV27; d_gene: -; j_gene: TRBJ1-1; abundance: -; CDR3aa: CASSARLIRDTEAFF; CDR3nt: TGTGCCAGCAGTGCTCGACTGATTAGGGACACTGAAGCTTTCTTT
v_gene: TRBV2; d_gene: -; j_gene: TRBJ1-6; abundance: -; CDR3aa: CASSGKGPSSPLHF; CDR3nt: TGTGCCAGCAGTGGTAAGGGGCCGAGTTCACCCCTCCACTTT
v_gene: TRBV9; d_gene: -; j_gene: TRBJ2-1; abundance: -; CDR3aa: CASSVGSDEQFF; CDR3nt: TGTGCCAGCAGCGTAGGGTCGGATGAGCAGTTCTTC
v_gene: TRBV5-1; d_gene: TRBD2; j_gene: TRBJ2-1; abundance: -; CDR3aa: CASSLAGGLEQFF; CDR3nt: TGCGCCAGCAGCTTAGCGGGGGGGCTTGAGCAGTTCTTC
v_gene: TRBV4-2; d_gene: -; j_gene: TRBJ2-3; abundance: few; CDR3aa: CASSQEELTDTQYF; CDR3nt: TGTGCCAGCAGCCAAGAGGAGCTCACAGATACGCAGTATTTT
v_gene: TRBV11-2; d_gene: -; j_gene: TRBJ2-1; abundance: -; CDR3aa: CASSLVLGAYNEQFF; CDR3nt: TGTGCCAGCAGCTTAGTTCTAGGGGCCTACAATGAGCAGTTCTTC
v_gene: TRBV4-3; d_gene: -; j_gene: TRBJ1-5; abundance: once; CDR3aa: CASSQVVRGEGQPQHF; CDR3nt: TGCGCCAGCAGCCAAGTCGTCAGGGGTGAGGGTCAGCCCCAGCATTTT
v_gene: TRBV6-1; d_gene: -; j_gene: TRBJ1-6; abundance: -; CDR3aa: CASRLLRVFNSPLHF; CDR3nt: TGTGCCAGCAGGCTCCTCAGGGTCTTTAATTCACCCCTCCACTTT
v_gene: TRBV18; d_gene: -; j_gene: TRBJ1-4; abundance: few; CDR3aa: CASSPDRARGATNEKLFF; CDR3nt: TGTGCCAGCTCTCCCGACAGAGCCAGAGGAGCAACTAATGAAAAACTGTTTTTT
v_gene: TRBV14; d_gene: TRBD1; j_gene: TRBJ2-7; abundance: -; CDR3aa: CASSQEKGEDRLGYEQYF; CDR3nt: TGTGCCAGCAGCCAAGAAAAAGGTGAGGACAGGTTAGGTTACGAGCAGTACTTC
v_gene: TRBV11-2; d_gene: -; j_gene: TRBJ2-7; abundance: once; CDR3aa: CASSLGPSYEQYF; CDR3nt: TGTGCCAGCAGCTTAGGCCCGTCCTACGAGCAGTACTTC
v_gene: TRBV27; d_gene: -; j_gene: TRBJ1-2; abundance: -; CDR3aa: CASSLRPPDSMGGYGYTF; CDR3nt: TGTGCCAGCAGTTTACGACCCCCTGACAGTATGGGGGGGTATGGCTACACCTTC
v_gene: TRBV5-6; d_gene: TRBD2; j_gene: TRBJ2-1; abundance: -; CDR3aa: CASSFAGGLPSDYNEQFF; CDR3nt: TGTGCCAGCAGCTTCGCGGGGGGGCTTCCCTCCGACTACAATGAGCAGTTCTTC
v_gene: TRBV5-1; d_gene: -; j_gene: TRBJ2-5; abundance: -; CDR3aa: CASSLAPGAGETQYF; CDR3nt: TGCGCCAGCAGCTTGGCCCCGGGGGCAGGAGAGACCCAGTACTTC
v_gene: TRBV9; d_gene: -; j_gene: TRBJ1-6; abundance: -; CDR3aa: CASSPQGAYNSPLHF; CDR3nt: TGTGCCAGCAGCCCCCAGGGAGCCTATAATTCACCCCTCCACTTT
v_gene: TRBV7-2; d_gene: -; j_gene: TRBJ2-7; abundance: -; CDR3aa: CASSSSHSYEQYF; CDR3nt: TGTGCCAGCAGCTCGAGCCATTCCTACGAGCAGTACTTC
v_gene: TRBV9; d_gene: -; j_gene: TRBJ1-2; abundance: -; CDR3aa: CASTPSGYTF; CDR3nt: TGTGCCAGCACCCCAAGTGGCTACACCTTC
v_gene: TRBV5-6; d_gene: -; j_gene: TRBJ1-2; abundance: -; CDR3aa: CASSPGLARGYGYTF; CDR3nt: TGTGCCAGCAGCCCAGGGCTGGCCCGGGGCTATGGCTACACCTTC
v_gene: TRBV6-4; d_gene: TRBD1; j_gene: TRBJ1-1; abundance: -; CDR3aa: CASSARGRPLGTFF; CDR3nt: TGTGCCAGCAGTGCCAGGGGGCGCCCCTTAGGTACTTTCTTT
v_gene: TRBV9; d_gene: -; j_gene: TRBJ1-1; abundance: -; CDR3aa: CASSPGPRDTEAFF; CDR3nt: TGTGCCAGCAGCCCCGGCCCCCGGGACACTGAAGCTTTCTTT
v_gene: TRBV7-9; d_gene: TRBD1; j_gene: TRBJ2-7; abundance: -; CDR3aa: CASSSQGLYEQYF; CDR3nt: TGTGCCAGCAGTTCACAGGGGCTCTACGAGCAGTACTTC